Only one count was recorded for the clone carrying this T cell receptor beta chain. This specimen belongs to a study of blood T cell repertoires in COVID-19. The data were produced by immunoSEQ multiplex PCR, yet TCRdb's version contains in-frame clones alone and is incomplete. The table records some 68,000 clones, over 80% of them present only once. Per the germline V gene, CDR1 is SGHRS and CDR2 is YFSETQ. The CDR3 is made up of 19 amino acids. V was pared by 3 bases and J by 4 bases, with 15 bases of the junction left unmatched. This TCR was sampled from a human donor in a cohort sampled during active COVID-19. The V and J genes are TRBV5-1 and TRBJ2-6, with 8 bases lining up with TRBD1. Material: peripheral blood. The CDR3 DNA follows: TGCGCCAGCAGCTCGGGTGCCAGGGGGCGCTTGTTCGGGGCCAACGTCCTGACTTTC. Its translation is CASSSGARGRLFGANVLTF.